This T cell receptor beta chain was recovered during a study of blood T cell repertoires in COVID-19. Study overall: Acute and convalescent COVID-19 samples came from the United States, Italy and Spain. PBMCs, B-cell-depleted T cells, or T cells were the source of the cDNA or gDNA that made up the material.

The CDR3 has 14 residues. Trimming took off 3 bases at V and 1 base at J, with 10 bases between the two ends. Per the germline V gene, CDR1 is SGDLS and CDR2 is YYNGEE. Authors' methods: How many nucleated cells were present was estimated from reference gene primer amplification. TCRdb's copy holds only in-frame clones and misses some; the assay was immunoSEQ multiplex PCR. V, J and clone size were drawn from that table, and D and trimming were deduced from the DNA. The sample lists just over 650,000 clones; 85% to 90% were seen once. This receptor was obtained from a woman younger than 30 with acute or convalescent COVID-19. Sequencing input: peripheral blood. V usage is TRBV9 and J usage is TRBJ1-2; D remains unclear. This CDR3 is CASSGDIVNYGYTF. The CDR3 DNA reads as TGTGCCAGCAGCGGAGACATTGTTAACTATGGCTACACCTTC.